The rows below give T cell receptor beta chains drawn from one sample of a study of T cells in Graves' hyperthyroidism and ophthalmopathy. From the multiplex PCR reads, TCRdb called clonotypes with MiXCR, one entry per CDR3 protein. The profile shows 550,000 to 800,000 distinct CDR3 sequences, about a sixth of them singletons. Sequencing was carried out using blood. The receptors originated from a man in his late teens or twenties with Graves' hyperthyroidism. Each CDR3 is given with its conserved first and last residue. Fields, in order: J gene, V gene, CDR3 protein.

TRBJ1-1	TRBV6-2/TRBV6-3	CASSYSIYLEAFF
TRBJ1-2	TRBV12-3/TRBV12-4	CASSLAGNYGYTF
TRBJ2-3	TRBV12-3/TRBV12-4	CASSVLPDTDTQYF
TRBJ2-3	TRBV3-1	CASSQDLADTQYF
TRBJ1-1	TRBV19	CASSWQENTEAFF
TRBJ2-1	TRBV27	CASRSFSGISYNEQFF
TRBJ1-2	TRBV18	CASSPPGANYGYTF
TRBJ2-1	TRBV6-2/TRBV6-3	CASSTSGTNEQFF
TRBJ2-7	TRBV6-1	CASRPLGINEQYF
TRBJ1-6	TRBV18	CASSPLTGDNSPLHF
TRBJ2-7	TRBV12-3/TRBV12-4	CASSFRRGASSYEQYF